This T cell receptor (beta chain) stems from a study of human T cells and chemical hapten exposure. Study results and caveats: TCRs whose frequency exceeded 1 in 1000 remained the same following DPC sensitization.

Comments on this clonotype: The antigen remains unidentified.

This CDR3 contains 14 residues. Germline lookup yields CDR1 MRHNA and CDR2 SNTAGT. Trimming left V 3 bases short and J 5 bases short, with 11 bases between. Time point indicated: pre-sensitization, week 0. Specified treatment: therapeutic diphenylcyclopropenone sensitization with weekly scalp DPC. Staff drew blood before applying each patch test. Donors were 18 to 70-year-old alopecia patients suitable for DPC. TCRdb reprocessed the RACE reads via MiXCR and lists one record per CDR3 protein. The repertoire holds a few hundred thousand distinct CDR3 sequences, roughly 8.9% seen once, with about 2.1% in the top ten.

The clonotype comes from a woman between 35 and 50 years old with alopecia areata. Some clones in this sample may be carry-over from other donors' samples. V usage is TRBV6-4 and J usage is TRBJ2-1, with D perhaps TRBD2 (6 bases). Sequencing was performed on whole blood, taken in connection with sensitization to the hapten diphenylcyclopropenone (DPC). In DNA, the CDR3 is TGTGCCAGCAGTGAGGTTGCGGGAAACAATGAGCAGTTCTTC. Encoded protein: CASSEVAGNNEQFF.